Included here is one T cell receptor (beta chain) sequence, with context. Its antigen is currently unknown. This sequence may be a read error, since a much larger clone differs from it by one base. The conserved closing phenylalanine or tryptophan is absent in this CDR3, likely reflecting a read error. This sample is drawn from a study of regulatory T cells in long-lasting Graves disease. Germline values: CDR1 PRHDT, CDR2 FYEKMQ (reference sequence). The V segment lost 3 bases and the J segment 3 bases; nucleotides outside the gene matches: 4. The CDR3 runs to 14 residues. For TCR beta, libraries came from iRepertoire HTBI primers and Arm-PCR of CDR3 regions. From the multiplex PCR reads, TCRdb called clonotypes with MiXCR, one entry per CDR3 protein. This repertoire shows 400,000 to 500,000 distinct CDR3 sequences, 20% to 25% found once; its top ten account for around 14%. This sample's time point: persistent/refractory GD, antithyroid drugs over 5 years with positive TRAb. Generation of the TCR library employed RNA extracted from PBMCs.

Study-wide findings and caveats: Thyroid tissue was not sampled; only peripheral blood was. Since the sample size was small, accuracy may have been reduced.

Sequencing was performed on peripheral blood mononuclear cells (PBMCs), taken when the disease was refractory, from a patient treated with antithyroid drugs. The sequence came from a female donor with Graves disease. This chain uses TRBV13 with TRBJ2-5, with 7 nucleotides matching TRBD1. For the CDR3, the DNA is TGTGCCAGCAGCTTCACAGGGGATAAAGAGACCCAGTACCTC. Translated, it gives CASSFTGDKETQYL.